This T cell receptor (beta chain) was recorded in a study of T cell responses to AZD1222 COVID-19 vaccine. Only in-frame clones appear in the TCRdb table, and some are missing; sequencing was by immunoSEQ multiplex PCR. The sample consists of some 40,000 clones, around four fifths of them appearing once. The germline CDR1 and CDR2 sequences are SGDLS and YYNGEE. J gave up 3 bases and V 2 bases, and 4 bases lay outside the gene matches. The CDR3 is 15 amino acids. A word on this clone: No antigen is known for it.

Study-level findings and limits: Repertoires were obtained only post-peak T cell response. Baseline seropositives among AZD1222 recipients totaled only six. Of spike-specific TCRs, nearly half reportedly target regions left unmutated in variants. Donors were chiefly white British, with a greater number of females, and clonal diversity was perhaps underestimated.

The source was peripheral blood, collected 28 days after the second dose of the MenACWY control vaccine. The chain recombines TRBV9 with TRBJ2-3, with 9 bases matching TRBD2. The clonotype originates from an adult who received the MenACWY meningococcal vaccine as a control. The CDR3 region has the DNA TGTGCCAGCAGCGTTAGCGGGGGCCCTACAGATACGCAGTATTTT. As protein: CASSVSGGPTDTQYF.